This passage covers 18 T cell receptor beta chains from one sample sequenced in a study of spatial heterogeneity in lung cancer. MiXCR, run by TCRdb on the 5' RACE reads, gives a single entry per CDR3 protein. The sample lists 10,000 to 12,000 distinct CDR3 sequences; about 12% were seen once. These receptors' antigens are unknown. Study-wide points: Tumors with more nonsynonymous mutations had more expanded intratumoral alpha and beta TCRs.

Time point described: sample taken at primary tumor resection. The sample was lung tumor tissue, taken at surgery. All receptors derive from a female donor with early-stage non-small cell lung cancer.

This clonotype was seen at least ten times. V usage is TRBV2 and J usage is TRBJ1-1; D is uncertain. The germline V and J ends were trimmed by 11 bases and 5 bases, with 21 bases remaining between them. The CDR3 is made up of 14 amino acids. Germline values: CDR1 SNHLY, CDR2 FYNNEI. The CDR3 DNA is TGTGCCTGCCGGTCTAGGGCAATTGAGACTGAAGCTTTCTTT. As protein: CACRSRAIETEAFF.

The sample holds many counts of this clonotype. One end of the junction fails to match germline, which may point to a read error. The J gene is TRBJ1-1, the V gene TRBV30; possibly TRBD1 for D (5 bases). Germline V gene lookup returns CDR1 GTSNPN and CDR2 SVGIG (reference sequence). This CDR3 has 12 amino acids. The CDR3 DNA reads TGTGCCTGGAGTGGAAAGGGGACTGAAGTTTTCTTT. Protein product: CAWSGKGTEVFF.

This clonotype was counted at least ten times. CDR3 nucleotides: TGCGCCAGCAGCCAACATACAGGGCCCGGGGAGCTGTTTTTT. It translates to CASSQHTGPGELFF. The genes are TRBV4-1 and TRBJ2-2, with D maybe TRBD1 (6 bases). The CDR3 sequence is 14 residues long. Trimming removed 2 bases from V and 6 bases from J, with 10 bases in between. In germline, CDR1 is MGHRA, CDR2 YSYEKL.

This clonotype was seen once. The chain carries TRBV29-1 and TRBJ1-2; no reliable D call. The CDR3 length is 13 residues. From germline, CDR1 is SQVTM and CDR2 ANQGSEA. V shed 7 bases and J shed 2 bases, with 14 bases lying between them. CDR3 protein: CSAGRGRNYGYTF. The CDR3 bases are TGCAGCGCCGGACGAGGACGGAACTATGGCTACACCTTC.

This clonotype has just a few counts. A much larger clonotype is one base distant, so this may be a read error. CDR3 in amino acids: CVSSPSQGKDTYEQYF. CDR3 DNA sequence: TGTGTCAGCAGCCCTAGCCAGGGCAAGGATACCTACGAGCAGTACTTC. The chain recombines TRBV7-9 with TRBJ2-7, with D perhaps being TRBD1 or TRBD2 (5 bases each). CDR1 is SEHNR and CDR2 is FQNEAQ in the germline V gene (reference sequence). This CDR3 has 16 amino acids.

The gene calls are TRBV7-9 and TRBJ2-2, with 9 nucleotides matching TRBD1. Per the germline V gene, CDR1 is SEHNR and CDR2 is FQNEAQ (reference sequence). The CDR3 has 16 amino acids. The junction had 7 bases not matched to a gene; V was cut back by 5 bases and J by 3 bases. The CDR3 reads CASSPTTGGDTGELFF. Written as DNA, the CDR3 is TGTGCCAGCAGCCCTACGACAGGGGGAGACACCGGGGAGCTGTTTTTT.

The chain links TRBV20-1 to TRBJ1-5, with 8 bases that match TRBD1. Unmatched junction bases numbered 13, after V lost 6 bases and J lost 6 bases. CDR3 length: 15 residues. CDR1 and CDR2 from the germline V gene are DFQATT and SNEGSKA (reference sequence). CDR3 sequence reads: CSATGAGGFGQPQHF. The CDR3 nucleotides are TGCAGTGCGACGGGGGCAGGGGGCTTCGGTCAGCCCCAGCATTTT.

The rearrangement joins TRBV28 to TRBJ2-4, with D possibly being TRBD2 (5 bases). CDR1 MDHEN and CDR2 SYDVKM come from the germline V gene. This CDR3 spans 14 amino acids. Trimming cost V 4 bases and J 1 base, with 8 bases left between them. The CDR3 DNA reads TGTGCCAGCAGTTCCATAGCGGCCAAAAACATTCAGTACTTC. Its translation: CASSSIAAKNIQYF.

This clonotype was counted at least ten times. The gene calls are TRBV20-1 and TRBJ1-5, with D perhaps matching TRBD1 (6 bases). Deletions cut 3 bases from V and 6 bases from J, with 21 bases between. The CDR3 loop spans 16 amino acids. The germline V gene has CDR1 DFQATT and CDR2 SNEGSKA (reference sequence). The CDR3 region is CSASRTGTGGGQPQHF. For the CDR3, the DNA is TGCAGTGCTAGCCGGACCGGGACGGGGGGCGGTCAGCCCCAGCATTTT.

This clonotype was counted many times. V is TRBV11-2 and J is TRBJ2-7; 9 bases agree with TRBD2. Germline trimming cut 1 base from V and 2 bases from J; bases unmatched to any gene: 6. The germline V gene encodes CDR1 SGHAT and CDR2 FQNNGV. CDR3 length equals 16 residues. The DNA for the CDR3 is TGTGCCAGCAGCTTAGTAGCGCTAGCGGGGACCTACGAGCAGTACTTC. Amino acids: CASSLVALAGTYEQYF.

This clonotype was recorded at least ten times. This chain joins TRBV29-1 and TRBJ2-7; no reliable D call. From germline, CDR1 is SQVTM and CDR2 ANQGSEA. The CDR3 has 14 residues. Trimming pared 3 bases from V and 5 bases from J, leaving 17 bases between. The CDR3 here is CSVDLGNPSDEQYF. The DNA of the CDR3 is TGCAGCGTTGATTTGGGGAACCCCAGCGACGAGCAGTACTTC.

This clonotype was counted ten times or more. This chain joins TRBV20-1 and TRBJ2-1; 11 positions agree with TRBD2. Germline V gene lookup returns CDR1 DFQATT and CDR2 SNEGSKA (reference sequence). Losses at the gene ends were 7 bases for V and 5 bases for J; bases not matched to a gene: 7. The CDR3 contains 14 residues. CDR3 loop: CSVISGRGDNEQFF. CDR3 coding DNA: TGCAGTGTTATTAGCGGGAGGGGGGACAATGAGCAGTTCTTC.

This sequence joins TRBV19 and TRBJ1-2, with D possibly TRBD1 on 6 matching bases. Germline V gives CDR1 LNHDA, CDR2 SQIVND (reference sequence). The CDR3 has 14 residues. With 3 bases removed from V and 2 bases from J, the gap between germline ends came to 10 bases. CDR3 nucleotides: TGTGCCAGTAGTATCGGACAGACAAACTATGGCTACACCTTC. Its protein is CASSIGQTNYGYTF.

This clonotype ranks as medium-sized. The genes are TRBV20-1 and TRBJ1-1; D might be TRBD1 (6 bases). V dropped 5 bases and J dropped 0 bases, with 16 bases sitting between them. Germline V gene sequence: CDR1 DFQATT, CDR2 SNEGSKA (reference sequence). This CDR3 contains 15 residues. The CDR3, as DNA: TGCAGTGCTGCAACTCCGGGACACTTGAACACTGAAGCTTTCTTT. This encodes CSAATPGHLNTEAFF.

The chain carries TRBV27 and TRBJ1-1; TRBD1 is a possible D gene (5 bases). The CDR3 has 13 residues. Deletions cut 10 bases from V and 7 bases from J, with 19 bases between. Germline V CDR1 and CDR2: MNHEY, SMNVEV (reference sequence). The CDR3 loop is CATGGVGVGEAFF. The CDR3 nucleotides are TGTGCCACGGGCGGGGTAGGGGTCGGTGAAGCTTTCTTT.

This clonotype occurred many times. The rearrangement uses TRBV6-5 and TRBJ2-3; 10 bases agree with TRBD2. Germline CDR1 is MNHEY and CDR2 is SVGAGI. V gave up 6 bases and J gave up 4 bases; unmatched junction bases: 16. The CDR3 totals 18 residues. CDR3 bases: TGTGCCAGCAGCCAATGGCTAGCGGGGGCCCGGGGCCCAGATACGCAGTATTTT. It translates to CASSQWLAGARGPDTQYF.

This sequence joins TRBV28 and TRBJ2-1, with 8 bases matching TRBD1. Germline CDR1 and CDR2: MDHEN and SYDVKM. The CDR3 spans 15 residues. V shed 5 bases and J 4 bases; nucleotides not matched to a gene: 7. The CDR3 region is CASSQQGGPYNEQFF. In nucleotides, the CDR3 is TGTGCCAGCAGTCAACAGGGGGGCCCTTACAATGAGCAGTTCTTC.

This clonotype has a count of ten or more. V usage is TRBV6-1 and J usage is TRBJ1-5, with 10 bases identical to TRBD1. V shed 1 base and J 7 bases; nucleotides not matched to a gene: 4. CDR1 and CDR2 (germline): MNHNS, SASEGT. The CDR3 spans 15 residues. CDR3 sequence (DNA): TGTGCCAGCAGTGAAGAGGACAGGGGGAACCAGCCCCAGCATTTT. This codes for CASSEEDRGNQPQHF.